This TCR beta chain appears in the sequencing data of a study of read filtering for tumor transcriptome and immune sequencing. The table lists this clonotype with many counts. Molecular barcoded adaptors covering alpha/delta and beta/gamma chains were used on roughly 400 ng RNA. TCRdb ran MiXCR on the reads and lists one entry per CDR3 protein. The sample carries 30,000 to 35,000 distinct CDR3 sequences, roughly 18% recorded once. Germline CDR1 and CDR2: MGHDK and SYGVNS. This CDR3 region has 16 residues. The ends were cut back, 0 bases at V and 4 bases at J, with 14 bases in the middle. The chain carries TRBV25-1 and TRBJ2-3, with D possibly TRBD2 on 7 matching bases. The sample consisted of a population of CD138-negative cells sorted from bone marrow. The origin of this receptor is a donor aged 40 or older with multiple myeloma. The CDR3: CASSEYGGGQADTQYF. CDR3 bases: TGTGCCAGCAGTGAATATGGGGGGGGGCAAGCAGATACGCAGTATTTT.